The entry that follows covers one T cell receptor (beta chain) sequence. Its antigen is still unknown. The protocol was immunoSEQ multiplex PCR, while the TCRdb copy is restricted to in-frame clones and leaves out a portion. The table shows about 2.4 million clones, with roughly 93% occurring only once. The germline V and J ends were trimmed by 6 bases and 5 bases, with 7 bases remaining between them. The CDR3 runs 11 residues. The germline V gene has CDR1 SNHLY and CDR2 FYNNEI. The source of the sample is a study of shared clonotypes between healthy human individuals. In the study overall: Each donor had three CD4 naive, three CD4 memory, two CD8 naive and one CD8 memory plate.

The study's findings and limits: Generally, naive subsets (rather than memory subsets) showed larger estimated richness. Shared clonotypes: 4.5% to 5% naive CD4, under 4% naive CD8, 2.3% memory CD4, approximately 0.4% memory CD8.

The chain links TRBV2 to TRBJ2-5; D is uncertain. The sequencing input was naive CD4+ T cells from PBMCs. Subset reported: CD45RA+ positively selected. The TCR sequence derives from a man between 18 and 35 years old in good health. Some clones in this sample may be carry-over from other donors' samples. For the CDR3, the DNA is TGTGCCAGCAGGAAGGCGGAGACCCAGTACTTC. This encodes CASRKAETQYF.